These 17 T cell receptor beta chains originate from one sample sequenced in a study of T cell responses to AZD1222 COVID-19 vaccine. The data were produced by immunoSEQ multiplex PCR, yet TCRdb's version contains in-frame clones alone and is incomplete. This table has about 63,000 clones, 83% appearing once. This material consisted of peripheral blood, taken 28 days after the second AZD1222 dose. The receptors shown here come from an adult who received the AZD1222 COVID-19 vaccine.

The chain is built from TRBV30 and TRBJ1-4, with D perhaps matching TRBD1 (6 bases). The CDR3 has 15 residues. The V and J ends lost 2 bases and 0 bases respectively, with 10 bases between them. The germline V gene has CDR1 GTSNPN and CDR2 SVGIG (reference sequence). The CDR3 reads CAWSTGTATNEKLFF. The CDR3, as DNA: TGTGCCTGGAGTACAGGGACTGCAACTAATGAAAAACTGTTTTTT. The full variable domain, its missing parts supplied by reference TRBV30 and TRBJ1-4, is SQTIHQWPATLVQPVGSPLSLECTVEGTSNPNLYWYRQAAGRGLQLLFYSVGIGQISSEVPQNLSASRPQDRQFILSSKKLLLSDSGFYLCAWSTGTATNEKLFFGSGTQLSVL.

This clone came up a few times. V gene TRBV6-5 combines with J gene TRBJ1-2, with D possibly matching TRBD1 (6 bases). There are 15 residues in the CDR3. CDR1 is MNHEY and CDR2 is SVGAGI in the germline V gene. Between the trimmed V and J ends, which lost 7 bases and 2 bases, there was a span of 17 bases. CDR3 in amino acids: CASNPGGRRNYGYTF. In DNA form, the CDR3 reads TGTGCCAGCAACCCGGGGGGGCGCAGAAACTATGGCTACACCTTC.

The chain links TRBV2 to TRBJ2-7; D may be TRBD1 (5 bases). Trimming took 8 bases from V and 3 from J, leaving 11 bases between them. The germline V gene has CDR1 SNHLY and CDR2 FYNNEI. The CDR3 loop spans 12 amino acids. CDR3 protein: CASAPDNYEQYF. The CDR3 DNA sequence: TGTGCCAGCGCCCCGGACAACTACGAGCAGTACTTC.

This sequence joins TRBV6-1 and TRBJ1-1; D not certain. Per the germline V gene, CDR1 is MNHNS and CDR2 is SASEGT. V lost 0 bases, J lost 7 bases, and 9 bases lay in between. The CDR3 has 13 amino acids. In DNA, the CDR3 is TGTGCCAGCAGTGAAGCGTTCTCGGTTGAAGCTTTCTTT. It encodes CASSEAFSVEAFF.

V is TRBV2 and J is TRBJ2-2; 10 bases map to TRBD1. Per germline, CDR1 SNHLY and CDR2 FYNNEI. The CDR3 has 14 residues. The V gene end was trimmed by 7 bases and the J gene end by 7 bases; junction bases not matched to a gene: 6. The CDR3 DNA is TGTGCCAGCAACCGGGACAGGGGCTTCGGGGAGCTGTTTTTT. Its translation: CASNRDRGFGELFF. Combining the CDR3 with reference TRBV2 and TRBJ2-2 gives the whole variable domain EPEVTQTPSHQVTQMGQEVILRCVPISNHLYFYWYRQILGQKVEFLVSFYNNEISEKSEIFDDQFSVERPDGSNFTLKIRSTKLEDSAMYFCASNRDRGFGELFFGEGSRLTVL.

This clone was counted once. The chain has TRBV6-2 or TRBV6-3 and TRBJ1-1; the D is unclear. Trimming cost V 6 bases and J 1 base, with 3 bases left between them. This CDR3 has 11 amino acids. The germline gives CDR1 MNHEY, CDR2 SVGEGT. The CDR3 loop is CASSKNTEAFF. The DNA of the CDR3 is TGTGCCAGCAGCAAGAACACTGAAGCTTTCTTT.

This clone qualifies as medium-sized. This sequence joins TRBV5-1 and TRBJ2-2; D remains ambiguous. The germline V gene encodes CDR1 SGHRS and CDR2 YFSETQ. This CDR3 has 15 residues. Trimming pared 2 bases from V and 7 bases from J, leaving 15 bases between. The CDR3 protein is CASSFYGPSDGELFF. The CDR3 bases are TGCGCCAGCAGCTTTTACGGCCCCTCGGACGGGGAGCTGTTTTTT.

In its sample, this clone ranks as medium-sized. The rearrangement joins TRBV20-1 to TRBJ1-6, with TRBD1 matching over 9 bases. Unmatched junction bases numbered 4, after V lost 3 bases and J lost 10 bases. Germline V lookup: CDR1 DFQATT, CDR2 SNEGSKA (reference sequence). This CDR3 region has 13 residues. CDR3 sequence reads: CSASGTGRSPLHF. The DNA of the CDR3 is TGCAGTGCTAGTGGGACAGGGAGGTCACCCCTCCACTTT.

This clone came up once. This chain connects TRBV28 to TRBJ1-2; no clear D. In germline, CDR1 is MDHEN, CDR2 SYDVKM. The CDR3 covers 12 residues. V gave up 3 bases and J gave up 3 bases, with 5 bases separating them. CDR3 bases: TGTGCCAGCAGTTTTGCGTACTATGGCTACACCTTC. The encoded protein is CASSFAYYGYTF.

This chain joins TRBV5-1 and TRBJ2-7; 7 nucleotides align to TRBD1. V shed 0 bases, J shed 2 bases, and the junction held 2 bases outside the gene matches. Germline CDR1 is SGHRS and CDR2 is YFSETQ. This CDR3 has 14 residues. The CDR3 DNA sequence: TGCGCCAGCAGCTTGGGGACAGGCCCCTACGAGCAGTACTTC. Protein: CASSLGTGPYEQYF.

This clone came up once. The chain employs TRBV11-2 and TRBJ2-7; the D gene could be TRBD1 or TRBD2 (5 bases each). The V gene lost 4 bases and the J gene lost 4 bases, with 17 bases spanning the gap. Germline CDR1 is SGHAT and CDR2 is FQNNGV. CDR3 size: 15 residues. The CDR3, as DNA: TGTGCCAGCAGCTCCCAGGGTTTTACTAGGTACGAGCAGTACTTC. It is translated as CASSSQGFTRYEQYF. Using reference TRBV11-2 and TRBJ2-7 for the parts outside the CDR3, the full variable domain is EAGVAQSPRYKIIEKRQSVAFWCNPISGHATLYWYQQILGQGPKLLIQFQNNGVVDDSQLPKDRFSAERLKGVDSTLKIQPAKLEDSAVYLCASSSQGFTRYEQYFGPGTRLTVT.

This chain connects TRBV2 to TRBJ2-3, with D perhaps TRBD2 (6 bases). Deletions cut 6 bases from V and 2 bases from J, with 12 bases between. Germline V gene data show CDR1 as SNHLY and CDR2 as FYNNEI. CDR3 length equals 14 residues. This CDR3 reads CASSEGLYTDTQYF. In nucleotides, the CDR3 is TGTGCCAGCAGCGAGGGACTGTACACAGATACGCAGTATTTT.

The chain employs TRBV10-1 and TRBJ1-1, with D maybe TRBD1 (5 bases). Germline CDR1 WNHNN, CDR2 SYGVQD (reference sequence). Trimming left V 0 bases short and J 1 base short, with 15 bases between. The CDR3 has 17 amino acids. This chain's CDR3 is CASSESRGNRRNTEAFF. CDR3 DNA: TGCGCCAGCAGTGAGTCGAGAGGGAACAGGCGGAACACTGAAGCTTTCTTT.

The rearrangement links TRBV9 to TRBJ1-4, with D uncertain. V shed 7 bases and J shed 8 bases, with 21 bases lying between them. CDR3 size: 15 residues. Germline V gene data show CDR1 as SGDLS and CDR2 as YYNGEE. CDR3: CASSLGGRVREKLFF. CDR3 bases: TGTGCCAGCTCCTTAGGAGGGAGGGTACGGGAAAAACTGTTTTTT.

The rearrangement joins TRBV11-2 to TRBJ2-1, with a weak D call TRBD1 (6 bases). The ends were cut back, 5 bases at V and 3 bases at J, with 11 bases in the middle. The V gene's germline CDR1 is SGHAT and CDR2 FQNNGV. CDR3 length: 14 residues. DNA of the CDR3: TGTGCCAGCAGCGGGACAAATTACTACAATGAGCAGTTCTTC. It is translated as CASSGTNYYNEQFF. Supplemented by reference TRBV11-2 and TRBJ2-1, the full variable domain reads EAGVAQSPRYKIIEKRQSVAFWCNPISGHATLYWYQQILGQGPKLLIQFQNNGVVDDSQLPKDRFSAERLKGVDSTLKIQPAKLEDSAVYLCASSGTNYYNEQFFGPGTRLTVL.

The J gene is TRBJ2-7, the V gene TRBV5-1; D unresolved. Between the trimmed V and J ends, which lost 0 bases and 0 bases, there was a span of 10 bases. There are 15 residues in the CDR3. Germline loops: CDR1 SGHRS, CDR2 YFSETQ. The CDR3 region has the DNA TGCGCCAGCAGCTTGGGCCACCTTCCCTCCTACGAGCAGTACTTC. Translated, it gives CASSLGHLPSYEQYF.

Relative to its sample, this clone is medium-sized (0.01 to 0.1%). In nucleotides, the CDR3 is TGTGCCACCGGGACTCGTGGGGGCGACACAGATACGCAGTATTTT. It specifies CATGTRGGDTDTQYF. The V call is TRBV6-4, the J call TRBJ2-3; the D gene could be TRBD1 or TRBD2 (6 bases each). V gave up 10 bases and J gave up 2 bases, with 19 bases separating them. The length of the CDR3 is 15 residues. CDR1 MRHNA and CDR2 SNTAGT come from the germline V gene.